These T cell receptor beta chains were read from a single sample in a study of CD8+ T cells in alopecia areata. The protocol was immunoSEQ multiplex PCR, while the TCRdb copy is restricted to in-frame clones and leaves out a portion. Of approximately 140,000 clones listed, 75% to 85% were seen once; the top ten hold more than 20%. The sequenced sample was CD8+ T cells sorted from blood, obtained at week 4, from a patient treated with tofacitinib. The receptors were gathered from a human donor with alopecia areata. Each CDR3 is given with its conserved first and last residue. The order of the fields is clone size, V gene, J gene, D gene, CDR3 length, CDR3 protein, CDR3 DNA. D genes are given only for firm matches. The size field is filled for only some rows; it gives once, few, many or a size class.

once	TRBV4-1	TRBJ1-2	NA	11	CASSQGYGYTF	TGCGCCAGCAGCCAAGGATATGGCTACACCTTC
NA	TRBV7-2	TRBJ1-2	NA	15	CASSSGPREGYGYTF	TGTGCCAGCAGCTCCGGACCCAGGGAAGGATATGGCTACACCTTC
few	TRBV7-2	TRBJ2-1	TRBD2	16	CASSPEAGGYYNEQFF	TGTGCCAGCAGCCCCGAAGCGGGGGGTTACTACAATGAGCAGTTCTTC
few	TRBV29-1	TRBJ2-7	TRBD1	14	CSVGDRGLSYEQYF	TGCAGCGTTGGGGACAGGGGGCTCTCCTACGAGCAGTACTTC
NA	TRBV7-9	TRBJ2-1	NA	14	CASSLAGPYDEQFF	TGTGCCAGCAGCTTGGCGGGGCCTTACGATGAGCAGTTCTTC
NA	TRBV13	TRBJ2-7	NA	13	CASSLTGTQEQYF	TGTGCCAGCAGCTTAACCGGGACTCAAGAGCAGTACTTC
NA	TRBV5-1	TRBJ1-2	TRBD1	14	CASSPGQGVYGYTF	TGCGCCAGCAGCCCGGGACAGGGAGTCTATGGCTACACCTTC
NA	TRBV20-1	TRBJ1-2	NA	11	CSAEGLPGYTF	TGCAGTGCAGAGGGACTCCCCGGCTACACCTTC
NA	TRBV10-2	TRBJ2-5	NA	16	CASIPGIGTYQETQYF	TGCGCCAGCATCCCCGGTATCGGGACGTACCAAGAGACCCAGTACTTC
once	TRBV7-2	TRBJ1-4	NA	16	CASSLPTDSIDEKLFF	TGTGCCAGCAGCCTACCTACGGACAGTATTGATGAAAAACTGTTTTTT
NA	TRBV19	TRBJ2-3	NA	12	CASSDTPGTQYF	TGTGCCAGTAGCGACACCCCGGGTACGCAGTATTTT
NA	TRBV7-7	TRBJ2-1	NA	13	CASSLASGNEQFF	TGTGCTAGCAGCTTAGCTAGTGGGAATGAGCAGTTCTTC
NA	TRBV20-1	TRBJ2-7	TRBD1	11	CSADRGSEQYF	TGCAGTGCTGACAGGGGAAGCGAGCAGTACTTC
NA	TRBV28	TRBJ2-2	NA	13	CASSPTHTGELFF	TGTGCCAGCAGTCCAACACACACCGGGGAGCTGTTTTTT
once	TRBV7-9	TRBJ2-5	NA	11	CASSYQETQYF	TGTGCCAGCAGCTATCAAGAGACCCAGTACTTC
NA	TRBV9	TRBJ2-6	NA	17	CASSITAVIPGANVLTF	TGTGCCAGCAGCATTACGGCGGTTATCCCTGGGGCCAACGTCCTGACTTTC
NA	TRBV7-2	TRBJ1-2	TRBD1	14	CASSSPTGDYGYTF	TGTGCCAGCAGCTCCCCGACAGGGGACTATGGCTACACCTTC
NA	TRBV13	TRBJ2-3	NA	14	CASSLGRPTDTQYF	TGTGCCAGCAGCTTAGGTCGGCCCACAGATACGCAGTATTTT
NA	TRBV7-2	TRBJ2-5	TRBD1	15	CASSHTTGGGETQYF	TGTGCCAGCAGCCATACGACAGGGGGCGGTGAGACCCAGTACTTC
NA	TRBV4-3	TRBJ2-4	NA	16	CASSQEAELAKNIQYF	TGCGCCAGCAGCCAAGAGGCAGAACTAGCCAAAAACATTCAGTACTTC
NA	TRBV27	TRBJ2-7	TRBD1	14	CASSYSTGSYEQYF	TGTGCCAGCAGTTACTCGACAGGGTCCTACGAGCAGTACTTC
NA	TRBV4-1	TRBJ2-1	TRBD1	16	CASSQDMTGGQDEQFF	TGCGCCAGCAGCCAAGACATGACAGGGGGCCAGGATGAGCAGTTCTTC
NA	TRBV5-6	TRBJ2-7	TRBD2	15	CASSLGTSGGYAQYF	TGTGCCAGCAGCTTGGGGACTAGCGGGGGGTACGCGCAGTACTTC
NA	TRBV6-6	TRBJ2-7	TRBD1	13	CASSWDRDYEQYF	TGTGCCAGCAGTTGGGACAGGGACTACGAGCAGTACTTC
NA	TRBV29-1	TRBJ1-2	NA	11	CSVEDLYGYTF	TGCAGCGTTGAGGATTTGTATGGCTACACCTTC
NA	TRBV5-1	TRBJ2-2	NA	17	CATTRDPTKMNTGELFF	TGCGCCACCACCCGGGACCCGACCAAAATGAACACCGGGGAGCTGTTTTTT
NA	TRBV28	TRBJ2-7	NA	14	CASYQDAPAYEQYF	TGTGCCAGCTACCAGGACGCGCCAGCCTACGAGCAGTACTTC
NA	TRBV7-8	TRBJ2-1	NA	15	CASSHGTQTYNEQFF	TGTGCCAGCAGTCATGGCACTCAGACCTACAATGAGCAGTTCTTC
few	TRBV5-4	TRBJ1-1	TRBD1	15	CASSHPRGQNTEAFF	TGTGCCAGCAGCCACCCCAGGGGGCAGAACACTGAAGCTTTCTTT
NA	TRBV4-3	TRBJ2-5	TRBD2	15	CASSQGTSGLETQYF	TGCGCCAGCAGCCAAGGGACTAGCGGGTTGGAGACCCAGTACTTC
NA	TRBV7-4	TRBJ2-1	NA	18	CASSLAGDRGVSYNEQFF	TGTGCCAGCAGCTTAGCGGGGGATAGAGGGGTGTCCTACAATGAGCAGTTCTTC
NA	TRBV5-6	TRBJ1-2	NA	16	CASSLAGQLTNYGYTF	TGTGCCAGCAGCTTGGCCGGTCAGCTTACTAACTATGGCTACACCTTC
once	TRBV5-4	TRBJ2-1	NA	13	CASTYTNSNEQFF	TGTGCCAGCACCTACACAAATAGCAATGAGCAGTTCTTC
NA	TRBV29-1	TRBJ2-2	NA	14	CSVEKVANTGELFF	TGCAGCGTAGAGAAGGTCGCCAACACCGGGGAGCTGTTTTTT
once	TRBV11-2	TRBJ2-7	NA	14	CASSLGRSPYEQYF	TGTGCCAGCAGCTTAGGGCGATCTCCCTACGAGCAGTACTTC
few	TRBV7-8	TRBJ1-1	NA	16	CASSLARGEGRTEAFF	TGTGCCAGCAGCTTAGCGCGAGGGGAGGGAAGGACTGAAGCTTTCTTT
NA	TRBV5-1	TRBJ2-1	NA	17	CASSLIGRQSSYNEQFF	TGCGCCAGCAGCTTGATTGGCCGGCAGAGCTCCTACAATGAGCAGTTCTTC
NA	TRBV4-3	TRBJ2-3	TRBD1	16	CASSLSETGGTDTQYF	TGCGCCAGCAGCCTTTCGGAGACAGGGGGAACTGATACGCAGTATTTT